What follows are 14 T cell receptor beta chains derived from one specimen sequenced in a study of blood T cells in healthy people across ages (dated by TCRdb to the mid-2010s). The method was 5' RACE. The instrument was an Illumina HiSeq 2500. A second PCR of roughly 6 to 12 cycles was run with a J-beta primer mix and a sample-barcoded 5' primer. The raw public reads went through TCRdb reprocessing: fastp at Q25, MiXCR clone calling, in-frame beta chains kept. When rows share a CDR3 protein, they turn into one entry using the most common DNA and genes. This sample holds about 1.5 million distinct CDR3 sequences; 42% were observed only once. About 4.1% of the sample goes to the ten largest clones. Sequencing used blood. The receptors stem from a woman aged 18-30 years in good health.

The CDR3 DNA reads TGTGCCAGCAGCTTTCCCAGGGGGGAATCCGGGGAGCTGTTTTTT. Amino acids: CASSFPRGESGELFF. The J gene is TRBJ2-2, the V gene TRBV7-8; D may be TRBD1 (7 bases). This CDR3 is built from 15 residues. Germline V lookup: CDR1 SGHVS, CDR2 FQNEAQ. V was trimmed by 3 bases and J by 6 bases, leaving 14 bases between them.

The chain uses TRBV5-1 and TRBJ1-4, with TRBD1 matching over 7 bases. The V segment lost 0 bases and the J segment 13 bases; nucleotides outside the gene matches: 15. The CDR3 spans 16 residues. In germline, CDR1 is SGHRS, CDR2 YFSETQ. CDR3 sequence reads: CASSLDTGQPSGGLFF. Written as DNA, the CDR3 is TGCGCCAGCAGCTTGGACACGGGACAGCCGTCTGGGGGACTGTTTTTT.

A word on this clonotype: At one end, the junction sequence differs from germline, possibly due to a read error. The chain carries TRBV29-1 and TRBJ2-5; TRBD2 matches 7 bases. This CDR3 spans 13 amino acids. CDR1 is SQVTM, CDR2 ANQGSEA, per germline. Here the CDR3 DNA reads TGCAGCGGCGCTCGGGGGGATCAAGGGACCCAGTACTTC. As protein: CSGARGDQGTQYF.

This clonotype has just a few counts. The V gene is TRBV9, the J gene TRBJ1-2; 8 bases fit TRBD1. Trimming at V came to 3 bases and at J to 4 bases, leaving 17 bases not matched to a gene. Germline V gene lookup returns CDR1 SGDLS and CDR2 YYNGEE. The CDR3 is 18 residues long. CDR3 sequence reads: CASSAVSGGGIVRYGYTF. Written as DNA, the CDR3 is TGTGCCAGCAGCGCCGTATCAGGGGGCGGTATCGTCCGCTATGGCTACACCTTC.

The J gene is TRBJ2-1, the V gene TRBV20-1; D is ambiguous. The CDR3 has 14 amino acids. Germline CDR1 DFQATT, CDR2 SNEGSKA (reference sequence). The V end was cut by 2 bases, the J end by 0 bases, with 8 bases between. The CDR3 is CSARPKSSYNEQFF. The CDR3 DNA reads TGCAGTGCTAGACCCAAAAGCTCCTACAATGAGCAGTTCTTC.

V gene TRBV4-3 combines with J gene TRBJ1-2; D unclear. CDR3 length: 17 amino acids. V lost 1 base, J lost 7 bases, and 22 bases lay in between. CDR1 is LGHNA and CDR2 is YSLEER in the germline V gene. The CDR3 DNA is TGCGCCAGCAGCCAAGGCGAATCTGATTTTCGAGATTCTGGCTACACCTTC. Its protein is CASSQGESDFRDSGYTF.

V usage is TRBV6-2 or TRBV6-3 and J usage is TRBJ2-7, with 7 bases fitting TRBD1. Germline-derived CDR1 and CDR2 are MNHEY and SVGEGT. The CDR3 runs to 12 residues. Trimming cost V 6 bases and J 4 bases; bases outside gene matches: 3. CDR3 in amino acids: CASRGGRYEQYF. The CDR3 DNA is TGTGCCAGCAGAGGGGGCAGGTACGAGCAGTACTTC.

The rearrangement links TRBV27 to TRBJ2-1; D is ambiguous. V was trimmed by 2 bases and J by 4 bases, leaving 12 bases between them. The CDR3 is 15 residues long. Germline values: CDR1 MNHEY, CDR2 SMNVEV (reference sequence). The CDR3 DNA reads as TGTGCCAGCAGTTTAGGTCCTCCAAATTACAATGAGCAGTTCTTC. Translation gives CASSLGPPNYNEQFF.

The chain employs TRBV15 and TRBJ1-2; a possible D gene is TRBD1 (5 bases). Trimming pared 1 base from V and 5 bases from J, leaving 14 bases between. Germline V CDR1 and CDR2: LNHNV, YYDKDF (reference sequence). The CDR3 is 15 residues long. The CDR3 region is CATSRVAGPPYGYTF. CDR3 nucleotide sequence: TGTGCCACCAGCAGAGTAGCGGGACCGCCGTATGGCTACACCTTC.

The CDR3 DNA sequence: TGTGCCAGCAGCCCGGACGCCTCTAGCTATGGCTACACCTTC. This codes for CASSPDASSYGYTF. V usage is TRBV6-6 and J usage is TRBJ1-2; D gene ambiguous. In germline, CDR1 is MNHNY, CDR2 SVGAGI (reference sequence). The CDR3 is 14 residues long. The V gene lost 6 bases and the J gene lost 4 bases, with 15 bases spanning the gap.

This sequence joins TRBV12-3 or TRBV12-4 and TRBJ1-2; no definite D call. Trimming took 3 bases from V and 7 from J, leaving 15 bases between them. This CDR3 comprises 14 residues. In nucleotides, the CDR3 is TGTGCCAGCAGTTTTTTGTCCGCAGCGGGTGGCTACACCTTC. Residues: CASSFLSAAGGYTF.

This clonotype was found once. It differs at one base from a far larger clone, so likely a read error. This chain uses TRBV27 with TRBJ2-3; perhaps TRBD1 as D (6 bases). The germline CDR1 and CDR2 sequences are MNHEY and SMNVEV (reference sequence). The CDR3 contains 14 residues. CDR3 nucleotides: TGTGCCAGCAGTTTAGCAGGGGTCACAAATACGCAGTATTTT. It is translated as CASSLAGVTNTQYF.

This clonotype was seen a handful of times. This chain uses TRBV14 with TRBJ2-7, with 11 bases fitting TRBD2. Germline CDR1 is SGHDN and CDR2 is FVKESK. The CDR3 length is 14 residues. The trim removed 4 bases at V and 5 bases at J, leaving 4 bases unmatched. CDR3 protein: CASSRTSGWDEQYF. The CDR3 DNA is TGTGCCAGCAGCCGGACTAGCGGGTGGGACGAGCAGTACTTC.

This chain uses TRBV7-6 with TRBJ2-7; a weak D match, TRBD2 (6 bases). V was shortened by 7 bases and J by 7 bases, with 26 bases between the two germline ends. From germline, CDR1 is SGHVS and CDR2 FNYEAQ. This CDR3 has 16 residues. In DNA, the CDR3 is TGTGCCAGCACCAAAGGAGGGTATATTACGGGAATGGAGCAGTACTTC. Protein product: CASTKGGYITGMEQYF.